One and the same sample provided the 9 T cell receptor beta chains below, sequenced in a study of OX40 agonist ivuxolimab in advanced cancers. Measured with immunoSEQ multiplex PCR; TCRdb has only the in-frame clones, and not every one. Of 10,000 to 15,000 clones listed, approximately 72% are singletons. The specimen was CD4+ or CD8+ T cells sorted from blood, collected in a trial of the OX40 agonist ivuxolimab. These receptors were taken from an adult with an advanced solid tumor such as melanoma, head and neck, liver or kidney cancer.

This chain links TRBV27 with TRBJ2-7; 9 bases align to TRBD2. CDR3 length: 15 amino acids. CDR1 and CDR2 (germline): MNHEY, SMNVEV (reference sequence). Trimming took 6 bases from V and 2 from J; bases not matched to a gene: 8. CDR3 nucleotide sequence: TGTGCCAGCAGGCGACTAGCGGAAAGCGCCTACGAGCAGTACTTC. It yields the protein CASRRLAESAYEQYF.

The CDR3 region is CASNGAGGPDEQYF. The CDR3 DNA sequence: TGTGCCAGCAACGGCGCGGGAGGGCCCGACGAGCAGTACTTC. The V and J genes are TRBV2 and TRBJ2-7, with 9 bases lining up with TRBD2. V dropped 7 bases and J dropped 5; count of bases not matched to a gene: 9. This CDR3 is 14 amino acids long. Germline lookup yields CDR1 SNHLY and CDR2 FYNNEI.

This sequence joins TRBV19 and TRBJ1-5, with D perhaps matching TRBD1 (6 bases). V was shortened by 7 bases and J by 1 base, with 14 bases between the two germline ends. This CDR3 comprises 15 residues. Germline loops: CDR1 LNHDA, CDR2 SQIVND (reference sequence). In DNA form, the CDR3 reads TGTGCCAGTATCCCGGGACAATACAGCAATCAGCCCCAGCATTTT. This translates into CASIPGQYSNQPQHF.

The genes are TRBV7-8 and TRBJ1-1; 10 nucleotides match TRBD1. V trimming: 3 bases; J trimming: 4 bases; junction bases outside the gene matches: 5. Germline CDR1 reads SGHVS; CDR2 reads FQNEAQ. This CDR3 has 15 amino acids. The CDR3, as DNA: TGTGCCAGCAGCTTCTGGGACAGGGGAGGCACTGAAGCTTTCTTT. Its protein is CASSFWDRGGTEAFF.

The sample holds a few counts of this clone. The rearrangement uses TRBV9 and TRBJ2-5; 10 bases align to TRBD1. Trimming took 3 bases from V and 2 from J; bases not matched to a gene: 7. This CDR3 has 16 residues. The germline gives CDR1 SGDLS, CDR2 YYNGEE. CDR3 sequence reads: CASSGGGQGVQETQYF. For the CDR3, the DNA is TGTGCCAGCAGCGGGGGCGGACAGGGGGTGCAAGAGACCCAGTACTTC.

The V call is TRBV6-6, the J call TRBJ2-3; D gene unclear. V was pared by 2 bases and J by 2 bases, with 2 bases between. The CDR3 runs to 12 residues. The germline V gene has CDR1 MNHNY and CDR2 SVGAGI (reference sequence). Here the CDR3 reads CASSYPTDTQYF. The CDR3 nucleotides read TGTGCCAGCAGTTACCCCACAGATACGCAGTATTTT.

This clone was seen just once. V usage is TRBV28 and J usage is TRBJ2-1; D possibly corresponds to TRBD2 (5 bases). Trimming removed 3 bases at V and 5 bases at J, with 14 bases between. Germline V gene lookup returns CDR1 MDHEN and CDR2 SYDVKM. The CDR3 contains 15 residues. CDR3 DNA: TGTGCCAGCAGTTTTAGGTCAGCGGACCACAATGAGCAGTTCTTC. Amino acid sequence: CASSFRSADHNEQFF. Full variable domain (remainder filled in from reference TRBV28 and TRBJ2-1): DVKVTQSSRYLVKRTGEKVFLECVQDMDHENMFWYRQDPGLGLRLIYFSYDVKMKEKGDIPEGYSVSREKKERFSLILESASTNQTSMYLCASSFRSADHNEQFFGPGTRLTVL.

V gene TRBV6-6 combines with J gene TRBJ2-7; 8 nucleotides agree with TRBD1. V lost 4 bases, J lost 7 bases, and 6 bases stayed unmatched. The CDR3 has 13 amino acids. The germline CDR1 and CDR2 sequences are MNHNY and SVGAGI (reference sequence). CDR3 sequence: CASSWGQVREQYF. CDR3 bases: TGTGCCAGCAGTTGGGGACAGGTAAGGGAGCAGTACTTC.

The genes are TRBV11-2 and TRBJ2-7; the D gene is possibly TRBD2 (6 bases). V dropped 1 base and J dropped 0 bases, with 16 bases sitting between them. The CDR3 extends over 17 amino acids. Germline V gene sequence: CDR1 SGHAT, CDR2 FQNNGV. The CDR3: CASSLGGVRALSYEQYF. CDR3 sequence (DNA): TGTGCCAGCAGCTTAGGGGGGGTCAGGGCCCTCTCCTACGAGCAGTACTTC.